This is a list of T cell receptor beta chains from one sample in a study of control samples from healthy donors and cancer patients. Sequencing used immunoSEQ multiplex PCR; TCRdb keeps in-frame clones, though not all of them. Counted here are 150,000 to 200,000 clones, approximately 95% occurring once; the ten biggest clones make up more than 1.2%. The sample consisted of blood. The source of these receptors is a man in his late teens or twenties in good health. Each CDR3 is given with its conserved first and last residue. The order of the fields is clone size, D gene, J gene, CDR3 length, V gene, CDR3 protein, CDR3 DNA. A D gene is named only where the DNA matches it firmly. Some rows mark clone size as missing; the rest say once, few, many or name a class of expanded clone.

. | . | TRBJ1-2 | 13 | TRBV14 | CASSQVFGYGYTF | TGTGCCAGCAGCCAAGTATTTGGCTATGGCTACACCTTC
. | . | TRBJ2-5 | 11 | TRBV20-1 | CSARNGETQYF | TGCAGTGCTAGAAACGGAGAGACCCAGTACTTC
. | TRBD1 | TRBJ2-1 | 16 | TRBV29-1 | CSDTSTDRGPYNEQFF | TGCAGCGACACCTCAACCGACAGGGGGCCCTACAATGAGCAGTTCTTC
. | TRBD1 | TRBJ2-7 | 15 | TRBV18 | CASSSGGLSSNEQYF | TGTGCCAGCTCATCAGGGGGCCTTTCTAGCAACGAGCAGTACTTC
. | . | TRBJ2-7 | 13 | TRBV6-5 | CASNRGLAYEQYF | TGTGCCAGCAACCGGGGTCTTGCCTACGAGCAGTACTTC
. | TRBD1 | TRBJ1-2 | 14 | TRBV19 | CASSLGQVVSGYTF | TGTGCCAGTAGCCTCGGACAGGTCGTCAGCGGCTACACCTTC
. | TRBD1 | TRBJ1-4 | 14 | TRBV30 | CAWSLGTGGEKLFF | TGTGCCTGGAGTCTTGGGACAGGGGGTGAAAAACTGTTTTTT
. | . | TRBJ2-3 | 17 | TRBV6-6 | CASSQRGGPQSTDTQYF | TGTGCCAGCAGTCAACGAGGGGGGCCCCAAAGCACAGATACGCAGTATTTT
. | . | TRBJ2-1 | 11 | TRBV5-4 | CASSLVSEQFF | TGTGCCAGCAGCTTGGTATCTGAGCAGTTCTTC
. | . | TRBJ2-3 | 13 | TRBV10-1 | CASSESREGTQYF | TGCGCCAGCAGTGAGAGTAGGGAAGGTACGCAGTATTTT
. | . | TRBJ2-1 | 14 | TRBV9 | CASSVTGGSNEQFF | TGTGCCAGCAGCGTAACTGGCGGGTCTAATGAGCAGTTCTTC
. | . | TRBJ2-3 | 12 | TRBV5-4 | CASSLGGDTQYF | TGTGCCAGCAGCTTGGGGGGAGATACGCAGTATTTT
. | TRBD1 | TRBJ2-1 | 11 | TRBV28 | CASSPGQVKFF | TGTGCCAGCAGTCCGGGACAGGTTAAGTTCTTC
once | . | TRBJ1-1 | 16 | TRBV15 | CATSRDRKGLNTEAFF | TGTGCCACCAGCAGAGATAGGAAGGGTCTGAACACTGAAGCTTTCTTT
. | TRBD1 | TRBJ1-5 | 12 | TRBV4-1 | CASGQGDQPQHF | TGCGCCAGCGGACAGGGGGACCAGCCCCAGCATTTT
. | . | TRBJ1-3 | 18 | TRBV2 | CASSEAADRPNSGNTIYF | TGTGCCAGCAGTGAAGCCGCGGACAGACCCAACTCTGGAAACACCATATATTTT
once | TRBD1 | TRBJ1-2 | 14 | TRBV2 | CASRAFGQGAGYTF | TGTGCCAGCAGGGCATTTGGACAGGGTGCTGGCTACACCTTC
. | TRBD1 | TRBJ2-7 | 13 | TRBV5-1 | CASTTAGGKEQYF | TGCGCCAGCACCACGGCAGGGGGTAAAGAGCAGTACTTC
. | . | TRBJ2-5 | 14 | TRBV5-1 | CASSSGPPWETQYF | TGCGCCAGCAGCTCCGGGCCACCATGGGAGACCCAGTACTTC
. | . | TRBJ1-3 | 14 | TRBV4-1 | CASSRGGWGNTIYF | TGCGCCAGCAGCCGAGGGGGTTGGGGAAACACCATATATTTT